Each of the 17 T cell receptor beta chains below was sequenced from the same sample in a study of control samples from healthy donors and cancer patients. Data came from immunoSEQ multiplex PCR; TCRdb stores just in-frame clones and leaves some out. The table shows about 130,000 clones, with about 93% occurring only once. Specimen: PBMCs. These receptors were obtained from a man aged 50-60 years with head and neck cancer.

The J gene is TRBJ1-4, the V gene TRBV7-6; the D gene is possibly TRBD1 (5 bases). CDR1 is SGHVS and CDR2 is FNYEAQ in the germline V gene. V lost 1 base and J 3 bases, leaving 9 bases between the germline ends. The CDR3 is 15 amino acids. The CDR3 nucleotides read TGTGCCAGCAGCTTAGTATCGGGGGCTAATGAAAAACTGTTTTTT. As protein: CASSLVSGANEKLFF.

The V gene is TRBV7-6, the J gene TRBJ2-1, with D unclear. Trimming removed 5 bases at V and 2 bases at J, with 7 bases between. The CDR3 is 13 residues long. Germline CDR1 is SGHVS and CDR2 is FNYEAQ. The DNA of the CDR3 is TGTGCCAGCAGCGGCGGAACCTACAATGAGCAGTTCTTC. It is translated as CASSGGTYNEQFF.

This clone was seen only once. The CDR3 DNA reads TGCGCCAGCAGCTTGGTGGCTAGCGGGGGGATAGAGCAGTTCTTC. The encoded protein is CASSLVASGGIEQFF. The chain employs TRBV5-1 and TRBJ2-1, with TRBD2 matching 11 bases. The CDR3 length is 15 residues. In germline, CDR1 is SGHRS, CDR2 YFSETQ. V was clipped by 0 bases and J by 10 bases; unmatched bases: 6.

The CDR3 DNA reads as TGTGCCAGCAGAAAGAGGGCCTCAACCGGGGAGCTGTTTTTT. Protein product: CASRKRASTGELFF. The chain employs TRBV28 and TRBJ2-2; D may be TRBD2 (5 bases). V dropped 6 bases and J dropped 5 bases, with 13 bases sitting between them. The CDR3 loop spans 14 amino acids. Germline-derived CDR1 and CDR2 are MDHEN and SYDVKM.

The chain is built from TRBV12-3 or TRBV12-4 and TRBJ2-6; D is ambiguous. With 6 bases removed from V and 9 bases from J, the gap between germline ends came to 12 bases. The CDR3 is made up of 13 amino acids. CDR3 sequence (DNA): TGTGCCAGCAGCCTCTTTTTGGGCAACGTCCTGACTTTC. Translation gives CASSLFLGNVLTF.

In its sample, this clone was seen a few times. The gene calls are TRBV6-2 or TRBV6-3 and TRBJ1-1; D call uncertain. This CDR3 spans 12 amino acids. CDR1 MNHEY and CDR2 SVGEGT come from the germline V gene. V lost 3 bases to trimming and J lost 11 bases, with 13 bases between them. CDR3 sequence reads: CASSYQTSPAFF. The CDR3 DNA reads as TGTGCCAGCAGTTATCAGACCTCTCCCGCTTTCTTT.

The V gene is TRBV11-2, the J gene TRBJ2-3; D not certain. The CDR3 loop spans 11 amino acids. Trimming removed 3 bases at V and 5 bases at J, with 3 bases between. Germline V gene lookup returns CDR1 SGHAT and CDR2 FQNNGV. CDR3: CASSFRDTQYF. The CDR3 DNA sequence: TGTGCCAGCAGCTTTCGAGATACGCAGTATTTT.

CDR3 protein: CASSLARTGGDYEQYF. CDR3 sequence (DNA): TGTGCCAGCAGCTTAGCCCGGACAGGGGGGGACTACGAGCAGTACTTC. The chain has TRBV7-9 and TRBJ2-7; TRBD1 matches at 10 bases. Germline lookup yields CDR1 SEHNR and CDR2 FQNEAQ (reference sequence). This CDR3 region has 16 residues. With 0 bases clipped from V and 3 bases from J, the junction kept 5 bases outside the gene matches.

V gene TRBV7-3 combines with J gene TRBJ2-2, with 13 bases fitting TRBD2. The CDR3 loop spans 13 amino acids. V trimming: 5 bases; J trimming: 16 bases; junction bases outside the gene matches: 7. Per the germline V gene, CDR1 is SGHTA and CDR2 is FQGTGA. Written as DNA, the CDR3 is TGTGCCAGCAGCGAAACTAGCGGGGGGGCCCAGTTTTTT. Protein product: CASSETSGGAQFF. Drawing the rest from reference TRBV7-3 and TRBJ2-2, the complete variable domain is GAGVSQTPSNKVTEKGKYVELRCDPISGHTALYWYRQSLGQGPEFLIYFQGTGAADDSGLPNDRFFAVRPEGSVSTLKIQRTERGDSAVYLCASSETSGGAQFFGEGSRLTVL.

The chain carries TRBV6-2 or TRBV6-3 and TRBJ2-5; D gene ambiguous. CDR3 length: 15 amino acids. V dropped 5 bases and J dropped 5 bases, with 18 bases sitting between them. Per the germline V gene, CDR1 is MNHEY and CDR2 is SVGEGT. For the CDR3, the DNA is TGTGCCAGCAGTGATAACGGGTTCTATCGGGAGACCCAGTACTTC. This translates into CASSDNGFYRETQYF.

The chain carries TRBV14 and TRBJ1-1, with 9 bases fitting TRBD1. The ends lost 6 bases at V and 4 bases at J; junction bases unmatched: 15. The CDR3 contains 17 residues. CDR1 and CDR2 (germline): SGHDN, FVKESK. CDR3 protein: CASRKGGTGKFPTEAFF. CDR3 nucleotides: TGTGCCAGCAGAAAAGGGGGGACAGGGAAATTCCCCACTGAAGCTTTCTTT.

The chain uses TRBV6-2 or TRBV6-3 and TRBJ1-1; D unresolved. From germline, CDR1 is MNHEY and CDR2 SVGEGT. CDR3 size: 16 residues. Trimming pared 0 bases from V and 1 base from J, leaving 12 bases between. This CDR3 reads CASSYSKGAANTEAFF. CDR3 sequence (DNA): TGTGCCAGCAGTTACTCGAAGGGTGCAGCGAACACTGAAGCTTTCTTT.

This clone is a singleton in its sample. V and J are TRBV3-1 (or the pseudogene TRBV3-2) and TRBJ2-1, with TRBD2 matching over 10 bases. Per germline, CDR1 LGHDT and CDR2 YNNKEL (reference sequence). This CDR3 is built from 15 residues. V shed 3 bases, J shed 8 bases, and the junction held 7 bases outside the gene matches. The CDR3 sequence: CASSQVGTSVDEQFF. The CDR3, as DNA: TGTGCCAGCAGCCAGGTGGGGACTAGCGTTGATGAGCAGTTCTTC.

The count of this clone is one. This chain connects TRBV7-2 to TRBJ2-2; unclear D gene. The germline V and J ends were trimmed by 1 base and 3 bases, with 6 bases remaining between them. Germline values: CDR1 SGHTA, CDR2 FQGNSA. The CDR3 spans 14 residues. CDR3 nucleotide sequence: TGTGCCAGCAGCTTAGGCCTCGACACCGGGGAGCTGTTTTTT. Amino acid sequence: CASSLGLDTGELFF.

V is TRBV5-8 and J is TRBJ1-1; no definite D call. The CDR3 loop spans 17 amino acids. Trimming pared 1 base from V and 0 bases from J, leaving 16 bases between. Germline V gives CDR1 SGHTS, CDR2 YDEGEE. The CDR3 reads CASSLFSGDLMNTEAFF. CDR3 DNA sequence: TGTGCCAGCAGCTTGTTCAGCGGGGATCTTATGAACACTGAAGCTTTCTTT.

This chain uses TRBV18 with TRBJ2-4, with unresolved D. The CDR3 runs to 14 residues. CDR1 KGHSH and CDR2 LQKENI come from the germline V gene. Between the trimmed V and J ends, which lost 4 bases and 5 bases, there was a span of 12 bases. In DNA form, the CDR3 reads TGTGCCAGCTCACTCCACAGAGGAGAAAACATTCAGTACTTC. It translates to CASSLHRGENIQYF.

The gene calls are TRBV24-1 and TRBJ2-7; the match to TRBD1 covers 7 bases. The germline V gene has CDR1 KGHDR and CDR2 SFDVKD. Unmatched junction bases numbered 9, after V lost 4 bases and J lost 4 bases. CDR3 size: 15 residues. The CDR3: CATSDLPDREYEQYF. The CDR3 nucleotides read TGTGCCACCAGTGACCTCCCCGACAGGGAGTACGAGCAGTACTTC.